This entry lists 27 T cell receptor beta chains sequenced from one sample in a study of T-cell memory formation after mild COVID-19. Via MiXCR, TCRdb re-called the 5' RACE reads, giving one row per CDR3 protein. Of some 300,000 distinct CDR3 sequences listed, just under 20% were seen once; the top ten hold more than 20%. Material for sequencing was PBMCs or a T cell subset sorted from them (not recorded which). These receptors all stem from a man younger than 35 who had mild COVID-19 (a few samples of this study predate the infection). Cell type and time point are not known.

The J gene is TRBJ2-3, the V gene TRBV11-2; 11 nucleotides align to TRBD1. Germline CDR1 is SGHAT and CDR2 is FQNNGV. The junction had 8 bases not matched to a gene; V was cut back by 1 base and J by 2 bases. The CDR3 contains 18 residues. CDR3: CASSLGSGQGAHTDTQYF. For the CDR3, the DNA is TGTGCCAGCAGCTTAGGCAGCGGACAGGGGGCCCACACAGATACGCAGTATTTT.

Only one count was recorded for this clonotype. The chain recombines TRBV13 with TRBJ2-7, with 9 bases lining up with TRBD1. CDR1 is PRHDT and CDR2 is FYEKMQ in the germline V gene (reference sequence). V gave up 5 bases and J gave up 6 bases; unmatched junction bases: 8. The CDR3 length is 14 residues. Written as DNA, the CDR3 is TGTGCCAGCAGCCTTGGGGGACAGGGTCGCGAGCAGTACGTC. It is translated as CASSLGGQGREQYV.

In this sample, this clonotype turned up a few times. V is TRBV12-3 or TRBV12-4 and J is TRBJ1-1; no clear D gene. V was clipped by 7 bases and J by 0 bases, with 12 bases between them. The CDR3 has 14 residues. The CDR3 spells CASNRALVNTEAFF. For the CDR3, the DNA is TGTGCCAGCAATAGGGCCTTGGTGAACACTGAAGCTTTCTTT.

This sequence joins TRBV6-2 or TRBV6-3 and TRBJ2-5; D gene ambiguous. The V gene lost 6 bases and the J gene lost 7 bases, with 15 bases spanning the gap. This CDR3 has 13 residues. In germline, CDR1 is MNHEY, CDR2 SVGEGT. In DNA form, the CDR3 reads TGTGCCAGCAGCTCGACCCTCACGGGGACCCAGTACTTC. Translated, it gives CASSSTLTGTQYF.

The chain has TRBV24-1 and TRBJ2-5; D might be TRBD2 (5 bases). The CDR3 runs 13 residues. Germline V gene sequence: CDR1 KGHDR, CDR2 SFDVKD. Between the trimmed V and J ends, which lost 9 bases and 5 bases, there was a span of 15 bases. CDR3: CATRGGWRETQYF. The DNA for the CDR3 is TGTGCCACCCGTGGAGGCTGGCGGGAGACCCAGTACTTC.

Only a few counts were recorded for this clonotype. This chain links TRBV5-1 with TRBJ1-4, with 8 nucleotides matching TRBD1. Germline CDR1 SGHRS, CDR2 YFSETQ. This CDR3 comprises 14 residues. With V trimmed by 4 bases and J by 7 bases, 6 bases remained unmatched. The CDR3 region has the DNA TGCGCCAGCAGCCGGGACAGGCAACTTGAAAAACTGTTTTTT. Amino acids: CASSRDRQLEKLFF.

The DNA for the CDR3 is TGTGCCAGCAGCAGGGGGGGGGACGAGCAGTACGTC. It encodes CASSRGGDEQYV. The chain uses TRBV7-9 and TRBJ2-7; a possible D gene is TRBD2 (7 bases). Trimming left V 5 bases short and J 5 bases short, with 10 bases between. CDR1 is SEHNR and CDR2 is FQNEAQ in the germline V gene (reference sequence). The CDR3 is 12 amino acids.

This clonotype was counted between two and nine times. The V call is TRBV7-9, the J call TRBJ1-2; no clear D. V lost 6 bases to trimming and J lost 4 bases, with 12 bases between them. Germline CDR1 and CDR2: SEHNR and FQNEAQ (reference sequence). The CDR3 loop spans 13 amino acids. As DNA, the CDR3 is TGTGCCAGCAGAAGGACGGGCCCCTATGGCTACACCTTC. It yields the protein CASRRTGPYGYTF.

The chain recombines TRBV12-3 or TRBV12-4 with TRBJ1-2; no clear D. V was clipped by 6 bases and J by 2 bases, with 10 bases between them. This CDR3 has 13 amino acids. CDR3: CASRLDGNYGYTF. For the CDR3, the DNA is TGTGCCAGCAGGCTCGACGGGAACTATGGCTACACCTTC.

This rearrangement joins TRBV9 to TRBJ1-6; TRBD1 matches at 8 bases. The trim removed 0 bases at V and 13 bases at J, leaving 9 bases unmatched. The germline V gene has CDR1 SGDLS and CDR2 YYNGEE. This CDR3 is built from 15 residues. CDR3 amino acids: CASSVDGTGPVPLHF. The DNA of the CDR3 is TGTGCCAGCAGCGTAGATGGGACAGGCCCAGTGCCCCTCCACTTT.

This chain links TRBV6-2 or TRBV6-3 with TRBJ1-2; D unresolved. Germline V CDR1 and CDR2: MNHEY, SVGEGT. V was pared by 7 bases and J by 0 bases, with 18 bases between. The CDR3 is 16 amino acids. CDR3: CASTLRATITNYGYTF. The CDR3 nucleotides are TGTGCCAGCACCCTCCGCGCTACTATTACTAACTATGGCTACACCTTC.

The chain recombines TRBV6-2 or TRBV6-3 with TRBJ2-7; D gene ambiguous. This CDR3 contains 14 residues. CDR1 and CDR2 from the germline V gene are MNHEY and SVGEGT. Trimming took off 1 base at V and 2 bases at J, with 9 bases between the two ends. The CDR3 is CASSYLGGAYEQYV. In DNA form, the CDR3 reads TGTGCCAGCAGTTACTTGGGCGGAGCCTACGAGCAGTACGTC.

The CDR3 DNA is TGTGCCAGCAGCGTAGCGGTACTAGCGGGGGCCGGGGATACGCAGTATTTT. Encoded protein: CASSVAVLAGAGDTQYF. This rearrangement joins TRBV9 to TRBJ2-3; 11 positions match TRBD2. The germline gives CDR1 SGDLS, CDR2 YYNGEE. This CDR3 is built from 17 residues. Trimming cost V 0 bases and J 6 bases; bases outside gene matches: 9.

This clonotype showed up just a few times. Here the CDR3 DNA reads TGCAGTGCTAGTTGGGGACAGGGGCGACGGACCGGGGAGCTGTTTTTT. It encodes CSASWGQGRRTGELFF. The chain combines TRBV20-1 with TRBJ2-2; 10 bases agree with TRBD1. The CDR3 is 16 amino acids. V lost 3 bases to trimming and J lost 5 bases; unmatched junction nucleotides: 9. Germline CDR1 DFQATT, CDR2 SNEGSKA (reference sequence).

This rearrangement joins TRBV18 to TRBJ1-1; possible D gene TRBD1, 6 bases. The CDR3 contains 13 residues. The germline V and J ends were trimmed by 6 bases and 1 base, with 9 bases remaining between them. Germline V CDR1 and CDR2: KGHSH, LQKENI. The CDR3 is CASSGGRNTEAFF. The CDR3 coding sequence is TGTGCCAGCTCGGGGGGCAGGAACACTGAAGCTTTCTTT.

The chain combines TRBV4-3 with TRBJ2-2; D unclear. With 1 base removed from V and 2 bases from J, the gap between germline ends came to 8 bases. Germline values: CDR1 LGHNA, CDR2 YSLEER. This CDR3 is built from 15 residues. CDR3 sequence (DNA): TGCGCCAGCAGCCAAGCAGAAACCAACACCGGGGAGCTGTTTTTT. Translated, it gives CASSQAETNTGELFF.

This rearrangement joins TRBV7-2 to TRBJ2-3, with unresolved D. This CDR3 contains 14 residues. V gave up 1 base and J gave up 6 bases, with 11 bases separating them. The germline CDR1 and CDR2 sequences are SGHTA and FQGNSA. The CDR3 coding sequence is TGTGCCAGCAGCTTAGACCCCTTTCCGGATACGCAGTATTTT. It specifies CASSLDPFPDTQYF.

V usage is TRBV12-5 and J usage is TRBJ1-2; 9 bases match TRBD1. CDR1 and CDR2 (germline): LGHNT, FRNRAP. V gave up 7 bases and J gave up 8 bases; unmatched junction bases: 11. The CDR3 totals 14 residues. CDR3 amino acids: CASAPGTGLYGYTF. Here the CDR3 DNA reads TGTGCTAGTGCTCCCGGGACAGGGCTATACGGCTACACCTTC.

This sequence joins TRBV7-9 and TRBJ1-4; 9 bases are a match to TRBD1. Germline loops: CDR1 SEHNR, CDR2 FQNEAQ (reference sequence). Losses at the gene ends were 2 bases for V and 6 bases for J; bases not matched to a gene: 10. This CDR3 spans 17 amino acids. Here the CDR3 reads CASSLRDRAASYEKLFF. The CDR3 DNA sequence: TGTGCCAGCAGCTTACGGGACAGGGCCGCTTCCTATGAAAAACTGTTTTTT.

This clonotype has only a few counts. V gene TRBV15 combines with J gene TRBJ1-2; D might be TRBD1 (5 bases). Germline V gene data show CDR1 as LNHNV and CDR2 as YYDKDF (reference sequence). The CDR3 sequence is 13 residues long. Trimming took off 5 bases at V and 3 bases at J, with 10 bases between the two ends. CDR3 nucleotide sequence: TGTGCCACCAGCGGGGGACCGGACTATGGCTACACCTTC. Encoded protein: CATSGGPDYGYTF.

The rearrangement joins TRBV12-3 or TRBV12-4 to TRBJ1-3; D call uncertain. V shed 5 bases and J shed 4 bases, with 18 bases lying between them. The CDR3 loop spans 16 amino acids. Written as DNA, the CDR3 is TGTGCCAGCAGTACCCCGGCCGGCGTAGGGGGAAACACCATATATTTT. Protein: CASSTPAGVGGNTIYF.

This clonotype was counted between two and nine times. The CDR3 DNA reads as TGTGCCAGCAGCTTTCTTGGCATAGATCAGCCCCAGCATTTT. Protein sequence: CASSFLGIDQPQHF. The gene calls are TRBV7-2 and TRBJ1-5; D not certain. V was shortened by 3 bases and J by 5 bases, with 11 bases between the two germline ends. The length of the CDR3 is 14 residues. Germline lookup yields CDR1 SGHTA and CDR2 FQGNSA.

This clonotype was detected a few times. The chain carries TRBV7-2 and TRBJ2-5, with TRBD2 as a possible D gene (6 bases). Germline assignment: CDR1 SGHTA and CDR2 FQGNSA. The CDR3 totals 14 residues. Trimming left V 5 bases short and J 1 base short, with 11 bases between. The CDR3 loop is CASSPGTFQETQYF. As DNA, the CDR3 is TGTGCCAGCAGCCCCGGGACTTTCCAAGAGACCCAGTACTTC.

This clonotype has more than one count but fewer than ten. CDR3 DNA: TGCGCCAGCAGTGATAGAGGGGTCTATGGCTACACCTTC. Protein product: CASSDRGVYGYTF. V is TRBV10-2 and J is TRBJ1-2, with D possibly being TRBD1 (5 bases). The V gene's germline CDR1 is WSHSY and CDR2 SAAADI. The CDR3 spans 13 residues. The ends were cut back, 3 bases at V and 4 bases at J, with 9 bases in the middle.

The chain carries TRBV6-6 and TRBJ1-1, with a tentative D call TRBD1 (5 bases). CDR3 size: 12 residues. V was pared by 5 bases and J by 6 bases, with 10 bases between. Germline V lookup: CDR1 MNHNY, CDR2 SVGAGI (reference sequence). CDR3 loop: CASSPGEPEAFF. The DNA for the CDR3 is TGTGCCAGCAGTCCGGGGGAGCCTGAAGCTTTCTTT.

In this sample, this clonotype turned up a few times. The chain employs TRBV4-3 and TRBJ2-5; D gene uncertain. CDR1 and CDR2 from the germline V gene are LGHNA and YSLEER. V lost 3 bases to trimming and J lost 3 bases, with 8 bases between them. The CDR3 has 13 residues. In DNA form, the CDR3 reads TGCGCCAGCAGCCATGACGCAGAAGAGACCCAGTACTTC. It is translated as CASSHDAEETQYF.

The chain uses TRBV5-8 and TRBJ2-3; no clear D. CDR1 is SGHTS and CDR2 is YDEGEE in the germline V gene. The CDR3 has 14 residues. V gave up 0 bases and J gave up 2 bases, with 7 bases separating them. CDR3 bases: TGTGCCAGCAGCTTGGCCAGCAACACAGATACGCAGTATTTT. It encodes CASSLASNTDTQYF.